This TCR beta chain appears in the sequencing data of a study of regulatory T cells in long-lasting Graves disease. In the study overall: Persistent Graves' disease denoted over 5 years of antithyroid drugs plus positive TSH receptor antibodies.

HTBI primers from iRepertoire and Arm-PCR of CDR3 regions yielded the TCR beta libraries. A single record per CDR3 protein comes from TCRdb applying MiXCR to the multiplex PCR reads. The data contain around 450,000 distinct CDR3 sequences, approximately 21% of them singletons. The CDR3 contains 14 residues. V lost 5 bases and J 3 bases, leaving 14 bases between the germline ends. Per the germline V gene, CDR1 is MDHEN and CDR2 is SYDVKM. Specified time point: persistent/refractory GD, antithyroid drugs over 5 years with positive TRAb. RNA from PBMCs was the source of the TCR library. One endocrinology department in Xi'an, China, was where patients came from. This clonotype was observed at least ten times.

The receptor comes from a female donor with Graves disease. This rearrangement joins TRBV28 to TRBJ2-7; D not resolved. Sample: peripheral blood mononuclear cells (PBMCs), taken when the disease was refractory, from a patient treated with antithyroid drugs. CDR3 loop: CASSPLPKNYEQYF. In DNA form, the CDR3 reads TGTGCCAGCAGTCCCCTCCCCAAAAACTACGAGCAGTACTTC. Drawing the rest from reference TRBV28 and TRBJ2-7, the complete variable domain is DVKVTQSSRYLVKRTGEKVFLECVQDMDHENMFWYRQDPGLGLRLIYFSYDVKMKEKGDIPEGYSVSREKKERFSLILESASTNQTSMYLCASSPLPKNYEQYFGPGTRLTVT.